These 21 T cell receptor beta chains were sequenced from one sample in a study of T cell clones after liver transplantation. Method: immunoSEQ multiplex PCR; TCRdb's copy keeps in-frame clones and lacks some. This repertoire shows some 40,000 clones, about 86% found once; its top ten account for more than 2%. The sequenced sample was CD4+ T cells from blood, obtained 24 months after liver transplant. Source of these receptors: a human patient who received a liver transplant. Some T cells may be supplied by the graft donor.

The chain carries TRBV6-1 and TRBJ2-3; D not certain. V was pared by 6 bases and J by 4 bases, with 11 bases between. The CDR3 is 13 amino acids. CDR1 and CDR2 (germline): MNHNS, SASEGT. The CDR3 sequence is CASSLPGSDTQYF. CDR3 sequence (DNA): TGTGCCAGCAGCCTACCGGGTTCAGATACGCAGTATTTT.

CDR3 DNA: TGCGCCAGCAGCCAAGTAGGTGGGAATGAAAAACTGTTTTTT. Amino acid sequence: CASSQVGGNEKLFF. The chain is built from TRBV4-1 and TRBJ1-4; D is unclear. With 1 base removed from V and 5 bases from J, the gap between germline ends came to 8 bases. This CDR3 has 14 residues. Germline V gene lookup returns CDR1 MGHRA and CDR2 YSYEKL.

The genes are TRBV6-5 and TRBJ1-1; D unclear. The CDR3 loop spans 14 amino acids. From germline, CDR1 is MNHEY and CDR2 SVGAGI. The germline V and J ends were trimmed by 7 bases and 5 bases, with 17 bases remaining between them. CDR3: CASMGRSRGTEAFF. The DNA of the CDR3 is TGTGCCAGCATGGGGAGGAGCCGGGGTACTGAAGCTTTCTTT.

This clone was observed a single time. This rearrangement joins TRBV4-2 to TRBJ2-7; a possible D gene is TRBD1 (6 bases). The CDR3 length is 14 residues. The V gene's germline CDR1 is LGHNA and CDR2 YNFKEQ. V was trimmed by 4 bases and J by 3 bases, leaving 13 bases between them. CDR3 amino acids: CASSPRGPLYEQYF. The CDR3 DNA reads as TGTGCCAGCAGCCCCAGGGGTCCACTCTACGAGCAGTACTTC.

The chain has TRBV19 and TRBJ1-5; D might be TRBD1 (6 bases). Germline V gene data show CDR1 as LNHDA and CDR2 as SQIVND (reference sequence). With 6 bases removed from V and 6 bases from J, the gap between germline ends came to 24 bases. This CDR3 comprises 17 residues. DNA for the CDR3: TGTGCCAGTAGCCCACGGGCCGGCCAGGGGCTGGGTCAGCCCCAGCATTTT. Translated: CASSPRAGQGLGQPQHF.

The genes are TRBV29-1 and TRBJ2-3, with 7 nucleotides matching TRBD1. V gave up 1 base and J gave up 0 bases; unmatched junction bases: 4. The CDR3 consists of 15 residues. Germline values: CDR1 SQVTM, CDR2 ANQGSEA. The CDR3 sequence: CSVEAETGSTDTQYF. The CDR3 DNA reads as TGCAGCGTTGAAGCAGAGACAGGGAGCACAGATACGCAGTATTTT.

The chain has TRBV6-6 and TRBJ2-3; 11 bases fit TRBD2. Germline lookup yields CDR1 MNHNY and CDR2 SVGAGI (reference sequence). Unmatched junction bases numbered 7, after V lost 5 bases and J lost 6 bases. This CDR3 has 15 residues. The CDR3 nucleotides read TGTGCCAGCAGTAACCTAGCGGGGGGCGAGGATACGCAGTATTTT. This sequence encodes CASSNLAGGEDTQYF.

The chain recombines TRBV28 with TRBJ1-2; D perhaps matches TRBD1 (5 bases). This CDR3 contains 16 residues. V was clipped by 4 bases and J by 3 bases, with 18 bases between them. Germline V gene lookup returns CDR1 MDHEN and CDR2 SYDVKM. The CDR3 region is CASSYPVEGGDYGYTF. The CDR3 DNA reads TGTGCCAGCAGTTACCCCGTTGAGGGAGGGGACTATGGCTACACCTTC.

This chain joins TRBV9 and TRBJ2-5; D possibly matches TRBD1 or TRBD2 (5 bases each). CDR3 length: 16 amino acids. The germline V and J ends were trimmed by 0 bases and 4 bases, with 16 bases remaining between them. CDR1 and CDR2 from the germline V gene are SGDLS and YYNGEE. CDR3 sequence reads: CASSVVIGAGRETQYF. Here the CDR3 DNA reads TGTGCCAGCAGCGTAGTTATCGGGGCAGGGCGAGAGACCCAGTACTTC.

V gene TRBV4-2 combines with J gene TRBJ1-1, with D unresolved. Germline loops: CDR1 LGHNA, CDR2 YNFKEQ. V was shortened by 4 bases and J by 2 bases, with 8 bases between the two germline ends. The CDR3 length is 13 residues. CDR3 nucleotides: TGTGCCAGCAGCCGGGAATTAAACACTGAAGCTTTCTTT. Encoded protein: CASSRELNTEAFF.

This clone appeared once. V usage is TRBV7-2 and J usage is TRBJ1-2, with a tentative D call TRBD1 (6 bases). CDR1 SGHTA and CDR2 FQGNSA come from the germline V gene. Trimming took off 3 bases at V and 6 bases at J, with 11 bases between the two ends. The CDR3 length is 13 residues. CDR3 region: CASSFGGANGYTF. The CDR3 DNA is TGTGCCAGCAGCTTTGGGGGCGCAAATGGCTACACCTTC.

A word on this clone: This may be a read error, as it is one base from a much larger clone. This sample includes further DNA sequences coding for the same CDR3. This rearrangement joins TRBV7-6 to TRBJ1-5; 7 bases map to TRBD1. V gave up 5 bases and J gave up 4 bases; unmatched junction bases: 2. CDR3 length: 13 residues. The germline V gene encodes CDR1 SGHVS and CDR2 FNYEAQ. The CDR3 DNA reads TGTGCCAGCAGCATACAGGGGAATCAGCCCCAGCATTTT. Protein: CASSIQGNQPQHF.

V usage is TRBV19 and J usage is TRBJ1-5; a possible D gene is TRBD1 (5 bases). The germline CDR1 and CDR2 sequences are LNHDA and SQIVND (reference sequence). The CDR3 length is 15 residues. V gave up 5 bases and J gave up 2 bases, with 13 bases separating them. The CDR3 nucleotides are TGTGCCAGTAGTTCGGGACTGAGGGGCAATCAGCCCCAGCATTTT. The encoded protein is CASSSGLRGNQPQHF.

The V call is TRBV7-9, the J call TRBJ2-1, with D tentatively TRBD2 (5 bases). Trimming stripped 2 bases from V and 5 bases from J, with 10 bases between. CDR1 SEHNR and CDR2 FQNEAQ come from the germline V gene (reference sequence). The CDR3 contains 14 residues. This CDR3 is CASSLIGMNNEQFF. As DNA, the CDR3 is TGTGCCAGCAGCTTAATCGGGATGAACAATGAGCAGTTCTTC.

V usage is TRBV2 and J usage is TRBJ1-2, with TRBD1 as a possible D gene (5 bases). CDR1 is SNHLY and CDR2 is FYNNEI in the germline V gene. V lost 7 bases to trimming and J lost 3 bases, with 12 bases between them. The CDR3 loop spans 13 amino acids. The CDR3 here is CASKAREDYGYTF. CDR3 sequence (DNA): TGTGCCAGCAAAGCCAGGGAGGACTATGGCTACACCTTC.

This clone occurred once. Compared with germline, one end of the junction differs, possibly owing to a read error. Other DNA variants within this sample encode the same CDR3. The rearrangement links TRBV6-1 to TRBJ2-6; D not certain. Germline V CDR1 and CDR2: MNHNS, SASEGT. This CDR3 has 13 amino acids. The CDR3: CASNPLGANVLTF. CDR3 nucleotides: TGCGCCAGCAATCCACTTGGGGCCAACGTCCTGACTTTC.

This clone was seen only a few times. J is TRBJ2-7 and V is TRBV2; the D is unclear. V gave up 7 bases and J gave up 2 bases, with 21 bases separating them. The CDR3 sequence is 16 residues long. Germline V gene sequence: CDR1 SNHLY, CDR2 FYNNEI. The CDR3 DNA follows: TGTGCCAGCAAAGTAAACGGGCCTTCACCACCCTACGAGCAGTACTTC. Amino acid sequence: CASKVNGPSPPYEQYF.

CDR3 sequence (DNA): TGTGCCAGCAGTGTGGACGGTAATCAGCCCCAGCATTTT. It is translated as CASSVDGNQPQHF. The rearrangement uses TRBV2 and TRBJ1-5; no firm D call. Germline assignment: CDR1 SNHLY and CDR2 FYNNEI. This CDR3 has 13 amino acids. Trimming cost V 4 bases and J 4 bases, with 8 bases left between them.

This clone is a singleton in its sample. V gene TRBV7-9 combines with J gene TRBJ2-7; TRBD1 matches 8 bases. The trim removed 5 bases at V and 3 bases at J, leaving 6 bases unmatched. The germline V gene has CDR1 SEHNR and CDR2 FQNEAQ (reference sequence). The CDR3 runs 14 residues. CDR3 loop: CASSPGQVGYEQYF. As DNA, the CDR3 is TGTGCCAGCAGCCCGGGACAGGTAGGCTACGAGCAGTACTTC.

In DNA, the CDR3 is TGTGCCAGCAGTTTCGAGGGGGCTAGCAATCAGCCCCAGCATTTT. Its translation is CASSFEGASNQPQHF. The rearrangement joins TRBV28 to TRBJ1-5, with TRBD1 matching 7 bases. The CDR3 contains 15 residues. Unmatched junction bases numbered 2, after V lost 3 bases and J lost 0 bases. Germline loops: CDR1 MDHEN, CDR2 SYDVKM.

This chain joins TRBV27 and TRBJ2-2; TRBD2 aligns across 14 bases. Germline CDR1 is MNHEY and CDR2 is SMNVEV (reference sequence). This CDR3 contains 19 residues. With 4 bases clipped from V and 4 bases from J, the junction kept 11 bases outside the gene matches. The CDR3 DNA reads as TGTGCCAGCAGTTCCCCCGGGACTAGCGGGAGAGCAGGCACCGGGGAGCTGTTTTTT. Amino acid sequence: CASSSPGTSGRAGTGELFF.